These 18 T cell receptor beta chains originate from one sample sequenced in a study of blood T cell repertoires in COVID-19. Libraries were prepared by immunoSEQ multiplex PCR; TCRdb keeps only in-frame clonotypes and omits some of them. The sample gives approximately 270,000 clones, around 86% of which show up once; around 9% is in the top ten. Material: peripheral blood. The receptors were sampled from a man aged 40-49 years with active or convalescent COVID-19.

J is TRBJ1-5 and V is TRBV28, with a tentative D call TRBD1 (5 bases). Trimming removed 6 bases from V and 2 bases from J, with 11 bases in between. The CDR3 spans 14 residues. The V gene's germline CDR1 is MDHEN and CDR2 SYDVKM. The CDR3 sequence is CASSPRDGNQPQHF. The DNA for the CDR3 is TGTGCCAGCAGCCCCAGGGATGGCAATCAGCCCCAGCATTTT.

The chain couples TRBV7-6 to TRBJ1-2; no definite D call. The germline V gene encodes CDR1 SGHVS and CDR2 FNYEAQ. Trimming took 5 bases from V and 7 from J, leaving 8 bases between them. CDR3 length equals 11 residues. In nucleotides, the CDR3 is TGTGCCAGCAGCGCCGGCGGTGGCTACACCTTC. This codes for CASSAGGGYTF.

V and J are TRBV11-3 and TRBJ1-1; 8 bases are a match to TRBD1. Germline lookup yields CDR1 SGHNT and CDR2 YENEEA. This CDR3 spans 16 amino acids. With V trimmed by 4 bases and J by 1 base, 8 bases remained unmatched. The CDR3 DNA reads TGTGCCAGCAGCTCCGGACAGGGTTCGGCGAACACTGAAGCTTTCTTT. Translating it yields CASSSGQGSANTEAFF.

CDR3 DNA sequence: TGTGCCAGCAGTCCATTAGCGGGGACCTACAATGAGCAGTTCTTC. This codes for CASSPLAGTYNEQFF. The J gene is TRBJ2-1, the V gene TRBV6-5; 8 bases are a match to TRBD2. Germline CDR1 and CDR2: MNHEY and SVGAGI. The CDR3 runs to 15 residues. The junction had 5 bases not matched to a gene; V was cut back by 5 bases and J by 2 bases.

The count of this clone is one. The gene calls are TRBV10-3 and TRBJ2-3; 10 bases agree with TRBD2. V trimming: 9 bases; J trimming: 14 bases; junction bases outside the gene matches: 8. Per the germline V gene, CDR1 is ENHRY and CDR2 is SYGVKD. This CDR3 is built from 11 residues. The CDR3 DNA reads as TGTGCCATTACTAGCGGGAAAGACCCGTATTTT. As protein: CAITSGKDPYF.

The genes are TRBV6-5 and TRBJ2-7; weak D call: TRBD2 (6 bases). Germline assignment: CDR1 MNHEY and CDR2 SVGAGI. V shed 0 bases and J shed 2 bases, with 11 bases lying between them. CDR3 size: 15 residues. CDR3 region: CASSYSGGTAYEQYF. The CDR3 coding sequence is TGTGCCAGCAGTTACTCTGGCGGGACCGCCTACGAGCAGTACTTC.

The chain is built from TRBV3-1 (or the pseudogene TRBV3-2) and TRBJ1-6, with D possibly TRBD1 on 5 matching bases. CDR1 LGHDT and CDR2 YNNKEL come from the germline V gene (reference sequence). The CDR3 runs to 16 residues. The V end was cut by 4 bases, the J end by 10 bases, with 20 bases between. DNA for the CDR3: TGTGCCAGCAGCCCCACGCCCCAGGGCTTGGGGTCACCCCTCCACTTT. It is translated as CASSPTPQGLGSPLHF.

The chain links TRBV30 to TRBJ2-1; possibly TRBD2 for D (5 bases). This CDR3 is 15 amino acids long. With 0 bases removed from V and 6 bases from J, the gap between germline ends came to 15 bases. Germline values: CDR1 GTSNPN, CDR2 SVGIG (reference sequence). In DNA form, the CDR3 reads TGTGCCTGGAGTGTTCCGTCTAGCTACTCCAATGAGCAGTTCTTC. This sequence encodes CAWSVPSSYSNEQFF.

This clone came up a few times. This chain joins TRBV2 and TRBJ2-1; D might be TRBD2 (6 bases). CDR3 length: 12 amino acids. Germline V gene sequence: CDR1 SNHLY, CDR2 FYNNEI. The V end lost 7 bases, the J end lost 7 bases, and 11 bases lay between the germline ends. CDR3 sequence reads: CASILARNEQFF. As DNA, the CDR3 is TGTGCCAGCATCCTAGCGAGGAATGAGCAGTTCTTC.

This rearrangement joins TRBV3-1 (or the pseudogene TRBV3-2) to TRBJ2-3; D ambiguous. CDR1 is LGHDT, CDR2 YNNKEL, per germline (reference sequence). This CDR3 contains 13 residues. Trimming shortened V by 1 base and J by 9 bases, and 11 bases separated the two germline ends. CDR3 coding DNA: TGTGCCAGCAGCCAAGTGGAACTGAGGACGCAGTATTTT. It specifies CASSQVELRTQYF.

The CDR3 here is CASSEAGQPPKNQPQHF. The CDR3 coding sequence is TGTGCCAGCAGTGAAGCGGGACAGCCGCCCAAGAATCAGCCCCAGCATTTT. This sequence joins TRBV6-1 and TRBJ1-5, with 7 bases matching TRBD1. CDR3 length equals 17 residues. Losses at the gene ends were 0 bases for V and 4 bases for J; bases not matched to a gene: 9. Looked up from germline, CDR1 is MNHNS and CDR2 is SASEGT.

CDR3 residues: CSVDVRDRGSYEQYF. The CDR3 nucleotides are TGCAGCGTGGATGTCCGGGACAGGGGGTCTTACGAGCAGTACTTC. The J gene is TRBJ2-7, the V gene TRBV29-1, with TRBD1 matching 11 bases. With 6 bases clipped from V and 4 bases from J, the junction kept 11 bases outside the gene matches. Germline V lookup: CDR1 SQVTM, CDR2 ANQGSEA. The CDR3 extends over 15 amino acids.

CDR3 sequence reads: CATSDPTGHNEQFF. Here the CDR3 DNA reads TGTGCCACCAGTGATCCGACAGGGCACAATGAGCAGTTCTTC. The chain joins TRBV24-1 to TRBJ2-1; 7 positions match TRBD1. This CDR3 contains 14 residues. Germline-derived CDR1 and CDR2 are KGHDR and SFDVKD. J gave up 5 bases and V 3 bases, and 3 bases lay outside the gene matches.

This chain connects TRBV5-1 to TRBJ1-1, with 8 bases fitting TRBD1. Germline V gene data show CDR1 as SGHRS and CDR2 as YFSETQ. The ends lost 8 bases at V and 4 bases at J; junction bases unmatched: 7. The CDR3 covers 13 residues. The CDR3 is CASESGTGTEAFF. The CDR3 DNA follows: TGCGCCAGTGAGTCGGGGACAGGCACTGAAGCTTTCTTT.

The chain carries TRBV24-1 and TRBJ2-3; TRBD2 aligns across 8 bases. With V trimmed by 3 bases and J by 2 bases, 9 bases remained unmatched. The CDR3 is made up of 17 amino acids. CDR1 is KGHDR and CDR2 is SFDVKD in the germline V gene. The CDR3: CATSDPPPAGDTDTQYF. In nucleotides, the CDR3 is TGTGCCACCAGTGATCCACCCCCAGCGGGGGACACAGATACGCAGTATTTT.

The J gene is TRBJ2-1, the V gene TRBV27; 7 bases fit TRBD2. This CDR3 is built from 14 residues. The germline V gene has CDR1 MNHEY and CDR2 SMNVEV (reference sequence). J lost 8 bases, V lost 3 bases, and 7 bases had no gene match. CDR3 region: CASSLEYAGDEQFF. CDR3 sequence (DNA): TGTGCCAGCAGTTTGGAATACGCGGGGGATGAGCAGTTCTTC.

CDR3 in DNA: TGTGCCAGCAGTTTAGGGGAACCGGGCCACCTCAGAGCGGAAGAGACCCAGTACTTC. Its protein is CASSLGEPGHLRAEETQYF. The rearrangement links TRBV28 to TRBJ2-5; possibly TRBD2 for D (5 bases). This CDR3 comprises 19 residues. The V end was cut by 2 bases, the J end by 3 bases, with 25 bases between. Germline CDR1 and CDR2: MDHEN and SYDVKM.

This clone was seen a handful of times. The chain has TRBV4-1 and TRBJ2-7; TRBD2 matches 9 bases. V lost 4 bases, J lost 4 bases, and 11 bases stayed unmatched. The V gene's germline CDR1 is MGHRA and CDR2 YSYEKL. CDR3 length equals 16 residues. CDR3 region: CASSRSSGEGLYEQYF. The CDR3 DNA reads TGCGCCAGCAGCCGATCTAGCGGGGAGGGGCTTTACGAGCAGTACTTC.